Each of the 17 T cell receptor beta chains below was sequenced from the same sample in a study of tumor-infiltrating lymphocytes in primary liver carcinoma. From roughly 0.55 ug of total RNA, TCR beta-specific cDNA was reverse-transcribed using a constant-region primer. Libraries of TCR beta came from three nested multiplex PCR rounds with slightly modified ARM-PCR. Researchers ran the first two PCR rounds for ten to eleven cycles each with TRBV1-TRBV30 forward primers and a C-beta reverse primer. TCRdb analysed the multiplex PCR reads with MiXCR anew, one entry per CDR3 protein. The sample includes about 350,000 distinct CDR3 sequences, about 61% seen only once; the top ten take 5.5% to 7%. Unsorted whole blood served as the source of blood RNA, and germline DNA was extracted as well. Input material: peripheral blood. The receptors shown here come from a man aged 35 to 55 with primary liver carcinoma and hepatitis B virus infection.

This rearrangement joins TRBV18 to TRBJ2-7; TRBD1 or TRBD2 may be the D gene (5 bases each). This CDR3 has 17 residues. Germline assignment: CDR1 KGHSH and CDR2 LQKENI. Trimming removed 2 bases from V and 1 base from J, with 18 bases in between. CDR3 amino acids: CASSPEVFGAGSYEQYF. DNA of the CDR3: TGTGCCAGCTCACCAGAGGTTTTCGGGGCAGGGTCCTACGAGCAGTACTTC. The entire variable domain, with the rest obtained from reference TRBV18 and TRBJ2-7, is as follows: NAGVMQNPRHLVRRRGQEARLRCSPMKGHSHVYWYRQLPEEGLKFMVYLQKENIIDESGMPKERFSAEFPKEGPSILRIQQVVRGDSAAYFCASSPEVFGAGSYEQYFGPGTRLTVT.

CDR3 bases: TGTGCCAGCAGTCGTGGCGGTGGTTACTCTGGAAACACCATATATTTT. Protein product: CASSRGGGYSGNTIYF. V is TRBV6-2 or TRBV6-3 and J is TRBJ1-3; D uncertain. This CDR3 region has 16 residues. V lost 5 bases, J lost 0 bases, and 14 bases lay in between. Germline V lookup: CDR1 MNHEY, CDR2 SVGEGT.

Remarks on this clonotype: A junction boundary mismatches the germline segment, possibly from a read error. The rearrangement links TRBV11-2 to TRBJ2-1; the D gene is possibly TRBD2 (6 bases). This CDR3 contains 12 residues. Germline V lookup: CDR1 SGHAT, CDR2 FQNNGV. The CDR3 region is CASSLGGYEQLF. For the CDR3, the DNA is TGTGCCAGTAGCCTTGGAGGGTATGAGCAGCTCTTC.

In regard to this clonotype: The junction shows a germline mismatch at one end, possibly a read error. This chain uses TRBV29-1 with TRBJ2-3; D might be TRBD2 (5 bases). The length of the CDR3 is 15 residues. Germline values: CDR1 SQVTM, CDR2 ANQGSEA. CDR3 region: CSVEDPRGSADAQYF. Written as DNA, the CDR3 is TGCAGCGTTGAAGATCCGAGAGGGAGTGCAGATGCGCAGTATTTT.

As regards this clonotype: A read error may be the cause here, since a much bigger clone is one base away. The genes are TRBV5-4 and TRBJ2-1; possible D gene TRBD2, 5 bases. The CDR3 runs to 14 residues. CDR1 is SGHNT, CDR2 YYREEE, per germline (reference sequence). CDR3 sequence (DNA): TGTGTCAGCAGCAACGGACTCAACTACAATGAGCAGTTCTTC. Amino acids: CVSSNGLNYNEQFF.

Of note for this clonotype: One end of the junction fails to match germline, which may point to a read error. The chain employs TRBV5-6 and TRBJ2-3, with unresolved D. The CDR3 spans 14 residues. Germline assignment: CDR1 SGHDT and CDR2 YYEEEE. CDR3 protein: CVSSLGASTDTQYF. CDR3 bases: TGTGTCAGCAGCTTGGGTGCTAGCACAGATACGCAGTATTTT. The full variable domain, completed using reference TRBV5-6 and TRBJ2-3, is DAGVTQSPTHLIKTRGQQVTLRCSPKSGHDTVSWYQQALGQGPQFIFQYYEEEERQRGNFPDRFSGHQFPNYSSELNVNALLLGDSALYLCVSSLGASTDTQYFGPGTRLTVL.

The chain is built from TRBV11-2 and TRBJ2-7, with D tentatively TRBD2 (6 bases). The CDR3 covers 16 residues. CDR1 SGHAT and CDR2 FQNNGV come from the germline V gene. The V end was cut by 0 bases, the J end by 4 bases, with 16 bases between. CDR3 sequence: CASSLDWTGGSYEQYF. The CDR3, as DNA: TGTGCCAGCAGCTTAGATTGGACTGGAGGGAGTTACGAGCAGTACTTC.

Concerning this clonotype: One base away lies a much larger clone, so this may be a sequencing read error. The CDR3 coding sequence is TGCGCCAGCAGCCAGGACATCAGCCCGTTGTGCACAGATACGCAGTATTTT. This encodes CASSQDISPLCTDTQYF. The chain links TRBV4-1 to TRBJ2-3; D is possibly TRBD1 (5 bases). The germline CDR1 and CDR2 sequences are MGHRA and YSYEKL. The V end lost 3 bases, the J end lost 1 base, and 17 bases lay between the germline ends. CDR3 length: 17 amino acids.

This clonotype appeared many times. The CDR3 coding sequence is TGTGCCAGCAGTTACCACAGGGTAGGGAACACTGAAGCTTTCTTT. This gives the protein CASSYHRVGNTEAFF. The chain couples TRBV6-6 to TRBJ1-1, with D possibly being TRBD1 (6 bases). V lost 2 bases and J lost 1, with 11 bases in between. This CDR3 region has 15 residues. Germline CDR1 is MNHNY and CDR2 is SVGAGI (reference sequence).

Turning to this clonotype: A much larger clone lies a single base off, so this may be a read error. The V call is TRBV6-6, the J call TRBJ1-2, with D possibly TRBD1 on 5 matching bases. This CDR3 has 13 residues. The V end lost 8 bases, the J end lost 3 bases, and 13 bases lay between the germline ends. The germline V gene has CDR1 MNHNY and CDR2 SVGAGI (reference sequence). CDR3 sequence: CASADMRDYGYTF. In nucleotides, the CDR3 is TGTGCCAGCGCGGACATGCGAGACTATGGCTACACCTTC.

Details on this clonotype: Possible read error: a much larger clone is one base away. This chain connects TRBV12-3 or TRBV12-4 to TRBJ2-5, with D perhaps matching TRBD1 (6 bases). V was shortened by 6 bases and J by 3 bases, with 14 bases between the two germline ends. CDR3 length equals 14 residues. The CDR3 loop reads CASREAGVKETQYF. The CDR3 bases are TGTGCCAGCAGAGAGGCAGGGGTAAAAGAGACCCAGTACTTC.

This chain links TRBV4-3 with TRBJ1-5; 7 bases line up with TRBD1. The V and J ends lost 7 bases and 0 bases, in that order; junction bases with no gene match: 6. The V gene's germline CDR1 is LGHNA and CDR2 YSLEER. This CDR3 contains 15 residues. CDR3 bases: TGCGCCAGCAACCAGGACAGGTCTAGCAATCAGCCCCAGCATTTT. Its translation: CASNQDRSSNQPQHF.

There are a few counts of this clonotype. The V gene is TRBV6-2 or TRBV6-3, the J gene TRBJ2-5; D could derive from TRBD1 or TRBD2 (5 bases each). Germline V CDR1 and CDR2: MNHEY, SVGEGT. The CDR3 is made up of 13 amino acids. V lost 3 bases and J 9 bases, leaving 14 bases between the germline ends. CDR3 coding DNA: TGTGCCAGCAGTTATCTGGGGGTTCGGGCCCAGTACTTC. Translation: CASSYLGVRAQYF.

This clonotype was observed a handful of times. The chain uses TRBV6-5 and TRBJ2-4, with D unresolved. Germline lookup yields CDR1 MNHEY and CDR2 SVGAGI. The CDR3 contains 15 residues. Trimming shortened V by 0 bases and J by 0 bases, and 6 bases separated the two germline ends. CDR3 DNA: TGTGCCAGCAGTTACTCGAGTGTAGCCAAAAACATTCAGTACTTC. It encodes CASSYSSVAKNIQYF.

The chain couples TRBV11-1 to TRBJ2-1; 11 bases agree with TRBD2. The V and J ends lost 9 bases and 9 bases, in that order; junction bases with no gene match: 7. The CDR3 consists of 13 residues. Germline V CDR1 and CDR2: SGHAT, FQDESV (reference sequence). The CDR3 DNA is TGTGCCAGTTGCTCGACTAGCGGGATTGAGCAGTTCTTC. Its protein product is CASCSTSGIEQFF.

This clonotype counts as medium-sized (0.01 to 0.1%). DNA for the CDR3: TGTGCCAGCACTTGGGAACTAGCCGTCGCAGGGTCGCAGTATTTT. Translation: CASTWELAVAGSQYF. This chain connects TRBV11-2 to TRBJ2-3; possible D gene TRBD2, 6 bases. Germline lookup yields CDR1 SGHAT and CDR2 FQNNGV. V was clipped by 7 bases and J by 10 bases, with 24 bases between them. CDR3 length: 15 amino acids.

This clonotype was found a few times. The chain employs TRBV6-6 and TRBJ1-6, with 9 nucleotides matching TRBD1. Germline-derived CDR1 and CDR2 are MNHNY and SVGAGI (reference sequence). V lost 6 bases, J lost 10 bases, and 7 bases stayed unmatched. CDR3 size: 14 residues. This CDR3 is CASRTGDRDSPLHF. In nucleotides, the CDR3 is TGTGCCAGCAGAACGGGGGACAGGGACTCACCCCTCCACTTT.